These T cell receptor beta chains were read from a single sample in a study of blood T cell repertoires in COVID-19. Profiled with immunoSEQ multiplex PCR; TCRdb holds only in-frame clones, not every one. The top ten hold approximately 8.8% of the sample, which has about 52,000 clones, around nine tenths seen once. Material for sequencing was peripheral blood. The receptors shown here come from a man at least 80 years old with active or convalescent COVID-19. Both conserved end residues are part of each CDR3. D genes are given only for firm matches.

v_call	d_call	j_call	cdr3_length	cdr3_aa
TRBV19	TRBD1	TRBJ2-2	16	CAANAGQGRGTGELFF
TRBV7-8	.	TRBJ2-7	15	CASSSRDSRSYEQYF
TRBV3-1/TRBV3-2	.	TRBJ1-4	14	CASSHRATNEKLFF
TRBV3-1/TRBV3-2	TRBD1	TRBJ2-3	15	CASSQSGQGSDTQYF
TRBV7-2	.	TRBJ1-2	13	CASSFWGDYGYTF
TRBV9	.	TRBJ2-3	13	CASSVASTDTQYF
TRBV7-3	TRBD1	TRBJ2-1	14	CASSSQGGGNEQFF
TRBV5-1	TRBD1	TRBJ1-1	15	CASSASGTGNTEAFF
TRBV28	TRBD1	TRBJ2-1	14	CASIRTQGENEQFF
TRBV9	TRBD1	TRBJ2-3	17	CASSVGEGGFSTDTQYF
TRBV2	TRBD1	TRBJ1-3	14	CASSPTGSGNTIYF
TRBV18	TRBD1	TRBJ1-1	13	CASSAEGATEAFF
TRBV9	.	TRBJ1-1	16	CASSAHVAEKNTEAFF
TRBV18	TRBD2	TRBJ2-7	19	CASSGSAGSVTSGSNEQYF
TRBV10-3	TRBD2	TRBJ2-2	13	CAIGTSNTGELFF
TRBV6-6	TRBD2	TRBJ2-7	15	CATSNSGGISYEQYF
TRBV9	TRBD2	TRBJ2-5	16	CASSVSPVRGVEAQYF
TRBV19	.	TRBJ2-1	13	CASSIGRGNEQFF
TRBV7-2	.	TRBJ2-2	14	CASSLDRVAGELFF
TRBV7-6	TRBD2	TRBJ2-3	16	CASSLETSGRTNTQYF
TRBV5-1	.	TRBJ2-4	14	CASSSGVAKNIQYF
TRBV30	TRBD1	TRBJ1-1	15	CAWSRDSGGNTEAFF
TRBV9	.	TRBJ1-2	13	CASSARVGGGYTF
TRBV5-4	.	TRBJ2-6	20	CASSMGIRVFVRSGANVLTF
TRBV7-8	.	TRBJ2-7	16	CASSFRMRTAVNEQYF
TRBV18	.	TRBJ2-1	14	CASSPPADYNEQFF
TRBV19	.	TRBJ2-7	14	CASTTGWPSYEQYF
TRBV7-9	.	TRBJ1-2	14	CASSVDTGNYGYTF
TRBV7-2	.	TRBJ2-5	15	CASSQSGLTEETQYF
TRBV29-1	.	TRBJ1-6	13	CSVRSGVNSPLHF
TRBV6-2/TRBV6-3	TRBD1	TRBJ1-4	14	CASSGGQMSEKLFF
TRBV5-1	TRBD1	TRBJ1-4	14	CASSPTGSNEKLFF
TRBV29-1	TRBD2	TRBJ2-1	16	CSVSGTSGGATNEQFF
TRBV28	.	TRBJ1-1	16	CASSLGTGPISTEAFF
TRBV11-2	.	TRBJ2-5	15	CASSPLTGPQETQYF
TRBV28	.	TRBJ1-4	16	CASSSRQFATNEKLFF
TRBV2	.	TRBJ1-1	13	CASSEAGGTEAFF
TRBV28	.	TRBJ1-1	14	CASSSGGGNTEAFF
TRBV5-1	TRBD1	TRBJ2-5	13	CASTPDRVETQYF
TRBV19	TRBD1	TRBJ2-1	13	CASSGQGNNEQFF
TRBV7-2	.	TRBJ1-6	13	CASSFRGNSPLHF
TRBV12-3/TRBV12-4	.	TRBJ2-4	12	CASRGGGLIQYF
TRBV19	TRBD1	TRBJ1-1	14	CASSLGPGGTEAFF
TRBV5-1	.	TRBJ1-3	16	CASSLGGTGSGNTIYF
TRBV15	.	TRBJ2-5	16	CATSPRRGGVQETQYF
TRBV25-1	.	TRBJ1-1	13	CASSYSVNTEAFF
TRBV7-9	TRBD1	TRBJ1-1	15	CASRPPGQKNTEAFF
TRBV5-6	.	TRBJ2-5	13	CASSRWERETQYF
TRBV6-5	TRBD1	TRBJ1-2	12	CASTGGNYGYTF
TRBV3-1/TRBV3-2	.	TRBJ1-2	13	CASSQGDTYGYTF
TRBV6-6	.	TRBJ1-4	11	CASSSGEKLFF
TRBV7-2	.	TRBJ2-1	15	CASSLVALSYNEQFF